The 17 T cell receptor beta chains listed next were all sequenced from one sample in a study of CXCR3-negative and CXCR3-positive naive CD8 T cells (dated by TCRdb to the late 2010s). Sequencing relied on a NextSeq 550. The Human TCR Profiling Kit (MiLaboratory) was used to prepare UMI-labeled 5' RACE TRB cDNA libraries. TCRdb reprocessed the raw reads; every CDR3 protein sequence is a single record, and DNA is not supplied. The sample's table covers 70,000 to 100,000 distinct CDR3 sequences. The top ten constitute around 1.7% of the sample. Sequencing was done on a sample of naive CXCR3- CD8+ T cells from blood. The sample's cell subset or site label, in plain terms: CD45RO-CCR7+CD27+CD95- naive CD8+ T cells lacking CXCR3 (TNR3-). The source is a human donor in good health. Some clones in this sample may be carry-over from other donors' samples.

This chain uses TRBV29-1 with TRBJ1-1; the TRBD1 assignment by TCRdb is unverifiable without DNA. The CDR3 extends over 11 amino acids. Germline V gene sequence: CDR1 SQVTM, CDR2 ANQGSEA. CDR3: CSIRRGAEAFF.

This chain joins TRBV10-3 and TRBJ2-7; there is no DNA to check the TCRdb D call of TRBD2. CDR3 size: 13 residues. The germline V gene has CDR1 ENHRY and CDR2 SYGVKD. CDR3 sequence: CAIGSDIAGEQYF.

This chain connects TRBV4-1 to TRBJ2-4; there is no DNA to check the TCRdb D call of TRBD2. This CDR3 has 17 amino acids. Germline loops: CDR1 MGHRA, CDR2 YSYEKL. CDR3: CASSQVGADLAKNIQYF.

This sequence joins TRBV4-1 and TRBJ2-7; the D call of TRBD2 rests on TCRdb alone, since no DNA is present to check it. The CDR3 covers 16 residues. Germline CDR1 and CDR2: MGHRA and YSYEKL. The CDR3 spells CASSPPIAGGNYEQYF.

The chain combines TRBV7-8 with TRBJ2-1. CDR3 length: 16 residues. Per the germline V gene, CDR1 is SGHVS and CDR2 is FQNEAQ. CDR3 region: CASSGYWGSSYNEQFF.

This chain links TRBV18 with TRBJ1-5; TCRdb calls TRBD1, which cannot be checked without DNA. The germline gives CDR1 KGHSH, CDR2 LQKENI. The CDR3 length is 17 residues. Here the CDR3 reads CASSLSSGQDSNQPQHF.

The rearrangement uses TRBV10-2 and TRBJ2-3; TCRdb calls TRBD2, which cannot be checked without DNA. This CDR3 is 17 amino acids long. Germline values: CDR1 WSHSY, CDR2 SAAADI. This CDR3 is CASSESDSGRGADTQYF.

J is TRBJ2-2 and V is TRBV29-1. CDR1 is SQVTM and CDR2 is ANQGSEA in the germline V gene. The CDR3 has 12 residues. The CDR3 sequence: CSAATDTGELFF.

The CDR3: CASSSTSYEQYF. The chain joins TRBV5-1 to TRBJ2-7. The CDR3 runs to 12 residues. The germline V gene encodes CDR1 SGHRS and CDR2 YFSETQ. The full variable domain, its missing parts supplied by reference TRBV5-1 and TRBJ2-7, is KAGVTQTPRYLIKTRGQQVTLSCSPISGHRSVSWYQQTPGQGLQFLFEYFSETQRNKGNFPGRFSGRQFSNSRSEMNVSTLELGDSALYLCASSSTSYEQYFGPGTRLTVT.

The chain has TRBV28 and TRBJ1-6; TCRdb names TRBD1, which stays unverified in the absence of DNA. Germline CDR1 and CDR2: MDHEN and SYDVKM. This CDR3 is built from 14 residues. CDR3 in amino acids: CASRPQGRNSPLHF.

The gene calls are TRBV11-3 and TRBJ2-1; TCRdb's D call, TRBD1, is unchecked because there is no DNA. Per the germline V gene, CDR1 is SGHNT and CDR2 is YENEEA. The CDR3 is made up of 17 amino acids. The chain's CDR3 is CASSLGGTGGSFDEQFF.

This chain joins TRBV6-4 and TRBJ2-6. Germline V CDR1 and CDR2: MRHNA, SNTAGT. The CDR3 spans 13 residues. The CDR3: CASSEGGANVLTF.

The chain has TRBV7-9 and TRBJ1-1; the TCRdb D gene call, TRBD1, has no DNA to confirm it. Germline V gene sequence: CDR1 SEHNR, CDR2 FQNEAQ (reference sequence). The CDR3 consists of 12 residues. The CDR3 spells CASSPGGTEAFF.

The rearrangement links TRBV7-8 to TRBJ2-7; there is no DNA to check the TCRdb D call of TRBD2. In germline, CDR1 is SGHVS, CDR2 FQNEAQ. The CDR3 is 16 amino acids. The CDR3 is CASSPSPRQGWDEQYF.

CDR3 protein: CATQSGLTADEQFF. V and J are TRBV7-2 and TRBJ2-1. The length of the CDR3 is 14 residues. Germline CDR1 reads SGHTA; CDR2 reads FQGNSA.

The V call is TRBV15, the J call TRBJ1-6; TCRdb outputs TRBD1, but without DNA this stays unchecked. This CDR3 is built from 15 residues. From germline, CDR1 is LNHNV and CDR2 YYDKDF (reference sequence). CDR3 amino acids: CATSRIGQGDSPLHF.

The chain employs TRBV5-6 and TRBJ2-3; TCRdb's D call, TRBD1, is unchecked because there is no DNA. CDR3 length: 16 residues. Germline CDR1 reads SGHDT; CDR2 reads YYEEEE. The CDR3 sequence: CASSFLQGWNTDTQYF.